This entry lists 20 T cell receptor beta chains sequenced from one sample in a study of cytomegalovirus exposure and HLA in healthy donors. In the PCR, 60 Vbeta and 13 Jbeta primers were used. Sequencing used immunoSEQ multiplex PCR; TCRdb keeps in-frame clones, though not all of them. The sample lists under 200,000 clones, around 83% occurring once. Sequenced input: PBMCs. These receptors all come from a man between 50 and 59 years old in good health and CMV-seropositive.

The rearrangement links TRBV6-5 to TRBJ1-1, with a tentative D call TRBD1 (5 bases). The V end was cut by 7 bases, the J end by 3 bases, with 15 bases between. CDR1 and CDR2 from the germline V gene are MNHEY and SVGAGI. The CDR3 has 14 residues. DNA of the CDR3: TGTGCCAGCAATGGCAGGGTGGGGTACACTGAAGCTTTCTTT. Its protein is CASNGRVGYTEAFF.

The rearrangement links TRBV11-2 to TRBJ2-5, with a tentative D call TRBD1 (6 bases). Germline CDR1 and CDR2: SGHAT and FQNNGV. Trimming removed 1 base at V and 4 bases at J, with 10 bases between. This CDR3 is built from 14 residues. In nucleotides, the CDR3 is TGTGCCAGCAGCTTAGTAAGGACAGCAGAGACCCAGTACTTC. It yields the protein CASSLVRTAETQYF.

The CDR3 region has the DNA TGTGCCAGCAGCCCCCGGGACAGGAGTTATGGCTACACCTTC. This codes for CASSPRDRSYGYTF. V usage is TRBV7-2 and J usage is TRBJ1-2; 8 nucleotides line up with TRBD1. J was trimmed by 5 bases and V by 5 bases; bases with no gene match: 7. The CDR3 is 14 residues long. The germline V gene has CDR1 SGHTA and CDR2 FQGNSA.

The DNA of the CDR3 is TGTGCCAGCAGTGAGTGGGAGGGTGGGAATGAGCAGTTCTTC. This encodes CASSEWEGGNEQFF. The rearrangement links TRBV2 to TRBJ2-1, with 7 nucleotides matching TRBD2. This CDR3 has 14 residues. Trimming cost V 3 bases and J 7 bases; bases outside gene matches: 6. Germline CDR1 reads SNHLY; CDR2 reads FYNNEI.

The rearrangement joins TRBV6-1 to TRBJ1-3; D gene unclear. The CDR3 is 13 amino acids. V lost 2 bases and J lost 6, with 8 bases in between. The germline V gene has CDR1 MNHNS and CDR2 SASEGT. This CDR3 is CASSESQQNTIYF. The CDR3 DNA reads TGTGCCAGCAGTGAATCCCAACAAAACACCATATATTTT.

Worth noting for this clone: The sample carries other DNA sequences with the same CDR3. The chain carries TRBV2 and TRBJ1-1; 7 nucleotides agree with TRBD1. This CDR3 is built from 14 residues. Germline V gene sequence: CDR1 SNHLY, CDR2 FYNNEI. The ends lost 0 bases at V and 7 bases at J; junction bases unmatched: 5. CDR3 sequence: CASSEAGQAVEAFF. The DNA for the CDR3 is TGTGCCAGCAGTGAAGCTGGACAGGCTGTTGAAGCTTTCTTT.

This rearrangement joins TRBV15 to TRBJ2-5; 9 nucleotides align to TRBD2. After removal of 1 base from V and 5 bases from J, the junction contained 5 bases not matched to a gene. Germline lookup yields CDR1 LNHNV and CDR2 YYDKDF (reference sequence). This CDR3 spans 15 amino acids. The CDR3 nucleotides are TGTGCCACCAGCAGAGCAGCGGGAGGACGGGAGACCCAGTACTTC. It yields the protein CATSRAAGGRETQYF.

This clone was observed once. The chain has TRBV7-9 and TRBJ1-2, with TRBD1 identical over 8 bases. Germline V gene data show CDR1 as SEHNR and CDR2 as FQNEAQ (reference sequence). The CDR3 is 13 amino acids. Unmatched junction bases numbered 6, after V lost 4 bases and J lost 8 bases. CDR3 sequence reads: CASSWIQGDGYTF. The CDR3 DNA reads as TGTGCCAGCAGCTGGATACAGGGGGACGGCTACACCTTC. The full variable domain, with the rest looked up from reference TRBV7-9 and TRBJ1-2, is DTGVSQNPRHKITKRGQNVTFRCDPISEHNRLYWYRQTLGQGPEFLTYFQNEAQLEKSRLLSDRFSAERPKGSFSTLEIQRTEQGDSAMYLCASSWIQGDGYTFGSGTRLTVV.

This clone was picked up one time. The chain is built from TRBV5-4 and TRBJ2-5; 16 nucleotides align to TRBD2. The CDR3 spans 17 residues. Trimming at V came to 3 bases and at J to 5 bases, leaving 7 bases not matched to a gene. Germline-derived CDR1 and CDR2 are SGHNT and YYREEE (reference sequence). The CDR3: CASSSGLAGGPLETQYF. The CDR3 DNA is TGTGCCAGCAGCTCGGGACTAGCGGGGGGGCCTTTGGAGACCCAGTACTTC.

CDR3 coding DNA: TGTGCCAGCACACCTCGAGGCACCGGGGAGCTGTTTTTT. Protein product: CASTPRGTGELFF. This chain connects TRBV9 to TRBJ2-2; D gene ambiguous. The CDR3 is made up of 13 amino acids. Germline V CDR1 and CDR2: SGDLS, YYNGEE. The germline V and J ends were trimmed by 6 bases and 4 bases, with 10 bases remaining between them.

This chain uses TRBV25-1 with TRBJ1-1, with TRBD1 as a possible D gene (6 bases). V lost 3 bases, J lost 0 bases, and 8 bases lay in between. This CDR3 has 14 amino acids. Looked up from germline, CDR1 is MGHDK and CDR2 is SYGVNS. CDR3 coding DNA: TGTGCCAGCAGTGAGCAGGGGTTGAACACTGAAGCTTTCTTT. As protein: CASSEQGLNTEAFF.

The gene calls are TRBV5-1 and TRBJ1-1, with a possible D match to TRBD1 (6 bases). The CDR3 spans 14 residues. Germline values: CDR1 SGHRS, CDR2 YFSETQ. Trimming took 2 bases from V and 0 from J, leaving 8 bases between them. The CDR3 DNA follows: TGCGCCAGCAGCTTTGGGACAATGAACACTGAAGCTTTCTTT. It is translated as CASSFGTMNTEAFF.

This rearrangement joins TRBV15 to TRBJ1-5; 10 nucleotides agree with TRBD1. J gave up 6 bases and V 1 base, and 6 bases lay outside the gene matches. Germline V gives CDR1 LNHNV, CDR2 YYDKDF (reference sequence). The CDR3 has 16 residues. Written as DNA, the CDR3 is TGTGCCACCAGCAGAGGAGGGACAGGGGTTTTTCAGCCCCAGCATTTT. Translating it yields CATSRGGTGVFQPQHF.

J is TRBJ1-3 and V is TRBV12-5, with D unclear. CDR3 size: 15 residues. V was cut by 2 bases and J by 0 bases, with 8 bases left in between. The germline V gene has CDR1 LGHNT and CDR2 FRNRAP. CDR3 amino acids: CASGLLSDSGNTIYF. CDR3 coding DNA: TGTGCTAGTGGTTTGCTCAGCGACTCTGGAAACACCATATATTTT.

V usage is TRBV6-5 and J usage is TRBJ1-1; D not certain. V dropped 4 bases and J dropped 1 base, with 4 bases sitting between them. Germline CDR1 and CDR2: MNHEY and SVGAGI. This CDR3 is 12 amino acids long. CDR3 DNA sequence: TGTGCCAGCAGTTCCCAGAACACTGAAGCTTTCTTT. Translated, it gives CASSSQNTEAFF.

This clone appeared a single time. The chain has TRBV4-2 and TRBJ2-1; D is ambiguous. Germline V gene data show CDR1 as LGHNA and CDR2 as YNFKEQ. The CDR3 contains 14 residues. The germline V and J ends were trimmed by 1 base and 4 bases, with 8 bases remaining between them. The CDR3 sequence is CASSQAKDYNEQFF. CDR3 DNA sequence: TGTGCCAGCAGCCAAGCTAAAGATTACAATGAGCAGTTCTTC.

The chain carries TRBV5-6 and TRBJ1-1, with D hard to call. There are 14 residues in the CDR3. Trimming shortened V by 3 bases and J by 3 bases, and 12 bases separated the two germline ends. Germline lookup yields CDR1 SGHDT and CDR2 YYEEEE. The CDR3 region is CASSSDRGYTEAFF. The CDR3 DNA sequence: TGTGCCAGCAGCTCCGACCGGGGTTACACTGAAGCTTTCTTT.

The chain has TRBV30 and TRBJ2-6; 7 bases line up with TRBD2. The J segment lost 0 bases and the V segment lost 4 bases, leaving 3 bases of the junction unmatched. The CDR3 runs 15 residues. Germline assignment: CDR1 GTSNPN and CDR2 SVGIG (reference sequence). The CDR3 DNA follows: TGTGCCTGGACCAGGGAGGGCTCTGGGGCCAACGTCCTGACTTTC. Translating gives CAWTREGSGANVLTF.

This clone was detected once. J is TRBJ1-6 and V is TRBV11-2, with a weak D call TRBD1 (5 bases). Germline V gene data show CDR1 as SGHAT and CDR2 as FQNNGV. Trimming removed 2 bases at V and 9 bases at J, with 11 bases between. The CDR3 has 14 residues. The CDR3 sequence is CASSLSGASSPLHF. The CDR3 DNA reads TGTGCCAGCAGCTTAAGTGGGGCAAGTTCACCCCTCCACTTT.

The chain joins TRBV2 to TRBJ2-7; no firm D call. The CDR3 contains 12 residues. Germline-derived CDR1 and CDR2 are SNHLY and FYNNEI. V was pared by 0 bases and J by 3 bases, with 3 bases between. The CDR3 DNA sequence: TGTGCCAGCAGTGAAGCCCTCTACGAGCAGTACTTC. It codes for CASSEALYEQYF.